This is a list of T cell receptor beta chains from one sample in a study of OX40 agonist ivuxolimab in advanced cancers. Only in-frame clones appear in the TCRdb table, and some are missing; sequencing was by immunoSEQ multiplex PCR. The sample includes around 86,000 clones, about 93% of them seen just once. Material: CD4+ or CD8+ T cells sorted from blood, obtained in a trial of the OX40 agonist ivuxolimab. The receptor set was obtained from an adult with an advanced solid tumor such as melanoma, head and neck, liver or kidney cancer. Both conserved end residues are part of each CDR3. The order of the fields is V gene, D gene, clone size, J gene, CDR3 DNA, CDR3 protein. A D gene is named only where the DNA matches it firmly. A clone size is listed for some rows: how often the clone was seen (once, few, many), or a class if it is expanded.

V: TRBV19
D: TRBD2
size: .
J: TRBJ2-7
DNA: TGTGCCAGTAGTCCCCATCCTGGACTAGCGGGAGTAAGGGAACCCTACGAGCAGTACTTC
CDR3: CASSPHPGLAGVREPYEQYF

V: TRBV14
D: .
size: .
J: TRBJ2-1
DNA: TGTGCCAGCAGTCAAATGGGGGGCCTAAGCTCCTACAATGAGCAGTTCTTC
CDR3: CASSQMGGLSSYNEQFF

V: TRBV2
D: .
size: .
J: TRBJ1-1
DNA: TGTGCCAGCAGTATCCTACGTGGAGCTTTCTTT
CDR3: CASSILRGAFF

V: TRBV4-2
D: .
size: .
J: TRBJ1-1
DNA: TGTGCCAGCAGCCAAGACGGGTTCGGGAACACTGAAGCTTTCTTT
CDR3: CASSQDGFGNTEAFF

V: TRBV5-6
D: .
size: .
J: TRBJ1-2
DNA: TGTGCCAGCAGCTTCACAACAGGTTATGCAGGGAATGGCTACACCTTC
CDR3: CASSFTTGYAGNGYTF

V: TRBV6-5
D: .
size: once
J: TRBJ2-5
DNA: TGTGCCAGTGGCCCCCGGGACCTAGAACAAGAGACCCAGTACTTC
CDR3: CASGPRDLEQETQYF

V: TRBV25-1
D: .
size: .
J: TRBJ1-5
DNA: TGTGCCAGCAGTGAATATGAATCCCGAGGGAATGATCAGCCCCAGCATTTT
CDR3: CASSEYESRGNDQPQHF

V: TRBV4-1
D: .
size: .
J: TRBJ1-1
DNA: TGCGCCAGCAGCCAAAAGCAGTTAAGGGGCACTGAAGCTTTCTTT
CDR3: CASSQKQLRGTEAFF

V: TRBV5-6
D: TRBD1
size: .
J: TRBJ1-1
DNA: TGTGCCAGCAGCCCCTACCGGGACAGAAAAGAGAGGACTGAAGCTTTCTTT
CDR3: CASSPYRDRKERTEAFF

V: TRBV13
D: TRBD2
size: .
J: TRBJ2-5
DNA: TGTGCCAGCAGCGAACCGGGACTAGCGGGAGAGACCCAGTACTTC
CDR3: CASSEPGLAGETQYF

V: TRBV7-2
D: .
size: .
J: TRBJ2-7
DNA: TGTGCCAGCAGTTTGACAGACCTGGGGCCTTACGAGCAGTACTTC
CDR3: CASSLTDLGPYEQYF

V: TRBV9
D: .
size: once
J: TRBJ2-7
DNA: TGTGCCAGCAGCGACGCAGGATCCGGCGAGCAGTACTTC
CDR3: CASSDAGSGEQYF

V: TRBV29-1
D: .
size: once
J: TRBJ1-2
DNA: TGCAGCGCGGTGGAGGCATCTAACTATGGCTACACCTTC
CDR3: CSAVEASNYGYTF

V: TRBV4-1
D: .
size: .
J: TRBJ1-2
DNA: TGCGCCAGCAGCCCCCCCGGAGGGGTCGGTGGCTACACCTTC
CDR3: CASSPPGGVGGYTF

V: TRBV18
D: .
size: few
J: TRBJ1-1
DNA: TGTGCCAGCTCACCACCGAACACTGAAGCTTTCTTT
CDR3: CASSPPNTEAFF

V: TRBV6-1
D: .
size: few
J: TRBJ2-1
DNA: TGTGCCAGCAGTGAAGCGCTTAGCAATGAGCAGTTCTTC
CDR3: CASSEALSNEQFF

V: TRBV9
D: .
size: .
J: TRBJ2-2
DNA: TGTGCCAGCAGCCCCCGAGTGAGCCGAGGCCCCCCCACCGGGGAGCTGTTTTTT
CDR3: CASSPRVSRGPPTGELFF

V: TRBV27
D: .
size: .
J: TRBJ1-6
DNA: TGTGCCAGCAGTTTACTGGCAGGGCCCTATAATTCACCCCTCCACTTT
CDR3: CASSLLAGPYNSPLHF

V: TRBV6-1
D: .
size: .
J: TRBJ2-2
DNA: TGTGCCAGCTGCGAGGACTATAGCCCCTCCCGGGAGCTGTTTTTT
CDR3: CASCEDYSPSRELFF

V: TRBV4-3
D: .
size: once
J: TRBJ1-5
DNA: TGCGCCAGCAGCCAAGATTGGGACATCTATCAGCCCCAGCATTTT
CDR3: CASSQDWDIYQPQHF

V: TRBV29-1
D: TRBD2
size: .
J: TRBJ2-5
DNA: TGCAGCGTTGCCCTTGGGGGGGCCCAGTACTTC
CDR3: CSVALGGAQYF

V: TRBV11-2
D: .
size: .
J: TRBJ2-7
DNA: TGTGCCAGCAGCTTATCGGTAGTTGCTTCTGAGCAGTACTTC
CDR3: CASSLSVVASEQYF

V: TRBV15
D: .
size: once
J: TRBJ2-7
DNA: TGTGCCACCAGCAGAGATAAAGGGACTCCACCCTACGAGCAGTACTTC
CDR3: CATSRDKGTPPYEQYF

V: TRBV11-2
D: .
size: .
J: TRBJ1-5
DNA: TGTGCCAGCAGGAGGACGGGGGAAATCAATCAGCCCCAGCATTTT
CDR3: CASRRTGEINQPQHF

V: TRBV5-4
D: .
size: .
J: TRBJ1-1
DNA: TGTGCCAGCAGCCCCCCCGGGGGGGTGAACACTGAAGCTTTCTTT
CDR3: CASSPPGGVNTEAFF

V: TRBV11-3
D: .
size: .
J: TRBJ2-7
DNA: TGTGCCAGCAGCTGGGGACCAAGGGGGGAGCAGTACTTC
CDR3: CASSWGPRGEQYF

V: TRBV6-5
D: .
size: .
J: TRBJ2-2
DNA: TGTGCCAGCAGTTACGAATGGGTTACGAACACCGGGGAGCTGTTTTTT
CDR3: CASSYEWVTNTGELFF

V: TRBV6-6
D: TRBD1
size: .
J: TRBJ1-5
DNA: TGTGCCAGCAGCCACAGGGGTTCTGGGCAGCCCCAGCATTTT
CDR3: CASSHRGSGQPQHF

V: TRBV7-8
D: .
size: .
J: TRBJ1-2
DNA: TGTGCCAGCAGCTTAGGGACCGTGGGGGGCTCTGGCTACACCTTC
CDR3: CASSLGTVGGSGYTF

V: TRBV11-2
D: .
size: .
J: TRBJ1-2
DNA: TGTGCCAGCAGCTTAGGTGTCGGGACCCAGTACGGTGGCTACACCTTC
CDR3: CASSLGVGTQYGGYTF